A selection of T cell receptor beta chains follows, all from one sample in a study of blood T cell repertoires in COVID-19. Assay: immunoSEQ multiplex PCR; the TCRdb copy retains only in-frame clones and omits some. The top ten hold about 17% of the sample, which has more than 20,000 clones, around 90% seen once. The source material was peripheral blood. The source is a man in his sixties or seventies with acute or convalescent COVID-19. Each CDR3 is given with its conserved first and last residue. Each record gives: V gene, clone size, CDR3 protein. Some rows mark clone size as missing; the rest say once, few, many or name a class of expanded clone.

>TRBV20-1|-
CSAHSSYEQYF
>TRBV7-9|-
CASSLGAGIDEKLFF
>TRBV9|-
CASSVAPGGNQPQHF
>TRBV6-5|-
CASSRLAATNEQFF
>TRBV9|-
CASSVGRGTDTQYF
>TRBV9|once
CASSVGRRGVTDTQYF
>TRBV5-1|-
CASSLMDAGGGYTF
>TRBV5-6|-
CASSSKETQYF
>TRBV9|once
CASSPWGGGSGTDTQYF
>TRBV28|-
CASSFRRDSANQETQYF
>TRBV14|-
CASSSVGGQSETQYF
>TRBV5-5|-
CASSFSLGGNIQYF
>TRBV11-2|-
CASSLLRGSYEQYF
>TRBV14|-
CASSQNDSPYYNEQFF
>TRBV11-1|-
CASSFQGRNTEAFF
>TRBV14|once
CASSQYYEQYF
>TRBV19|-
CASSIRDNNYNEQFF
>TRBV11-2|-
CASSQTVQETQYF
>TRBV9|-
CASSVINGESAQYF
>TRBV18|-
CASSPVGQVNTEAFF
>TRBV18|-
CASRDTGTGPQHF
>TRBV29-1|-
CSAIRTSGGELFF
>TRBV20-1|few
CSASIGNTEAFF
>TRBV5-4|-
CASSLSPSGRVDTQYF
>TRBV29-1|-
CSVDVAGVFNEQFF
>TRBV15|once
CATSRDLRTGGSYEQYF
>TRBV5-1|-
CASSSGESSLGLGNTIYF
>TRBV28|-
CASSRLAVTDTQYF
>TRBV5-4|-
CASSAGTGADTQYF
>TRBV19|once
CASRTASGHSNQPQHF
>TRBV4-3|-
CASSQLLRDGELFF
>TRBV12-2|-
CASRLVGGLAYANTGELFF
>TRBV5-1|-
CASSPTSGRAGDTQYF
>TRBV20-1|-
CSASRTGNTEAFF
>TRBV6-6|-
CASSKQGVSGANVLTF
>TRBV7-2|-
CASSLEGNSMISGNTIYF
>TRBV27|once
CASSLSRNTEAFF
>TRBV7-9|-
CASSPGTEANYGYTF
>TRBV27|-
CASSRNPGTGAYEQYF
>TRBV24-1|-
CATSAGGGGGSNQPQHF
>TRBV28|-
CASIDGTRANTGELFF
>TRBV3-1/TRBV3-2|-
CASSLNQGEQYF
>TRBV24-1|-
CATSDSRQGASTEAFF
>TRBV7-2|-
CASSLAGGPTEQFF
>TRBV6-2/TRBV6-3|-
CASSPGTGIQAFF
>TRBV11-1|-
CASSLALYSTGDEEQFF
>TRBV6-5|-
CASSRTENEKLFF
>TRBV5-4|-
CASSSRTGEEKLFF
>TRBV21-1|-
CASSILSARVYEQYF
>TRBV3-1/TRBV3-2|-
CASRSTRNTEAFF
>TRBV3-1/TRBV3-2|-
CASSQGHSYNSPLHF
>TRBV4-2|-
CASSQAGTGANVLTF
>TRBV19|once
CASSINDSGRSAEAFF
>TRBV7-2|-
CASSPQVMVNYGYTF
>TRBV7-2|-
CASSGGIQETQYF
>TRBV3-1/TRBV3-2|-
CASSQRDRGSGYTF